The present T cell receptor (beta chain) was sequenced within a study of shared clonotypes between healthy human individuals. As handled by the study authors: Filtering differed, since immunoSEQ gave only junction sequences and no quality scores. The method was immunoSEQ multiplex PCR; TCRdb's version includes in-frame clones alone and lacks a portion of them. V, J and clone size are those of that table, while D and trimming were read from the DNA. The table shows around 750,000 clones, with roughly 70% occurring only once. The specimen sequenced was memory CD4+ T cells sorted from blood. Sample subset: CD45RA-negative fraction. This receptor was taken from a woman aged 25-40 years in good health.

CDR3 amino acids: CASSSRLGVGGPNEQFF. DNA of the CDR3: TGTGCCAGCAGCTCCCGCCTAGGAGTGGGAGGGCCTAATGAGCAGTTCTTC. The chain uses TRBV7-8 and TRBJ2-1, with 7 bases that match TRBD2. Trimming cost V 4 bases and J 7 bases; bases outside gene matches: 16. CDR1 and CDR2 (germline): SGHVS, FQNEAQ. The CDR3 is 17 residues long.